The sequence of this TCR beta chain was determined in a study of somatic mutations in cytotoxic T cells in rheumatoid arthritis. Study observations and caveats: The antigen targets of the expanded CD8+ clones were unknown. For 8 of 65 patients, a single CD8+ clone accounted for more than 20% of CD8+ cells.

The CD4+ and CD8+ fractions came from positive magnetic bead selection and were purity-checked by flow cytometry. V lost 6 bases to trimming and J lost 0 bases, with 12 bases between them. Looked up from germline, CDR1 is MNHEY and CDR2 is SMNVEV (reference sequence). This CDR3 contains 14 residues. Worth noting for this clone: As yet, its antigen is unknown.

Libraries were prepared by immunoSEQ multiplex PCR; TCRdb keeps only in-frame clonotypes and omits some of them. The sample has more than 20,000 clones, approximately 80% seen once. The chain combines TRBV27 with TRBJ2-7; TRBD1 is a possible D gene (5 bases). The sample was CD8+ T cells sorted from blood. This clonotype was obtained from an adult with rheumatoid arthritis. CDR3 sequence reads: CASRSQVSSYEQYF. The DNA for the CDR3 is TGTGCCAGCAGGTCACAGGTTTCCTCCTACGAGCAGTACTTC.